This record concerns one TCR beta chain sequence. Germline CDR1 and CDR2: LNHNV and YYDKDF (reference sequence). This CDR3 contains 18 residues. Trimming stripped 0 bases from V and 4 bases from J, with 21 bases between. The data are from a study of blood T cell repertoires in COVID-19. Study-level background: Samples came from the United States, Italy and Spain, spanning acute and convalescent COVID-19.

The table came from immunoSEQ multiplex PCR; TCRdb's copy has only in-frame clones and leaves some out. The data contain around 130,000 clones, 88% of them singletons. This TCR derives from a man between 65 and 85 years old with active COVID-19. Sequences were obtained from peripheral blood. V is TRBV15 and J is TRBJ2-5, with TRBD2 as a possible D gene (6 bases). In DNA, the CDR3 is TGTGCCACCAGCAGAGATCGATTCGGGAGCTCAAGTAGAGAGACCCAGTACTTC. It is translated as CATSRDRFGSSSRETQYF.